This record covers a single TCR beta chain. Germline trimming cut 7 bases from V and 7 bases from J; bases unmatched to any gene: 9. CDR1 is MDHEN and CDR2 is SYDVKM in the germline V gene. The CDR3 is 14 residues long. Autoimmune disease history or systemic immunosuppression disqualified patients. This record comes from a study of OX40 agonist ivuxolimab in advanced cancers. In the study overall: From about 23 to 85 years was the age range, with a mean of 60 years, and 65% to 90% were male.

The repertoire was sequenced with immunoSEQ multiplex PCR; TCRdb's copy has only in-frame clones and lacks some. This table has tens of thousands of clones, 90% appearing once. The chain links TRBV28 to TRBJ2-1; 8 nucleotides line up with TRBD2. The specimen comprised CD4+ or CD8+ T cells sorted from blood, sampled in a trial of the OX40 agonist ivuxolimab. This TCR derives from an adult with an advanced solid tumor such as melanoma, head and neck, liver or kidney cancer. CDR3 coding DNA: TGTGCCAGCAAGACGGGAGGGCCCTCGAATGAGCAGTTCTTC. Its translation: CASKTGGPSNEQFF.